The rows below give T cell receptor beta chains drawn from one sample of a study of shared clonotypes between healthy human individuals. The protocol was immunoSEQ multiplex PCR, while the TCRdb copy is restricted to in-frame clones and leaves out a portion. The profile shows around 640,000 clones, roughly 95% of them singletons. Sequences were obtained from naive CD8+ T cells sorted from blood. These TCRs come from a woman aged 25 to 39 in good health. Both conserved end residues are part of each CDR3.

TRBV5-6,CASSFRSDITDTQYF
TRBV2,CASIHSRGLGGEQYF
TRBV28,CASSLGPVTSGTNEQYF
TRBV28,CASSLLALRGKDYYGYTF
TRBV19,CASSTPPAGGEQYF
TRBV6-5,CASNGFGGELFF
TRBV4-2,CASSQVYAEAAGNEQYF
TRBV5-6,CASSLGVLYEQYF
TRBV7-9,CASRQEGYGYTF
TRBV2,CASSTTGAGNQPQHF
TRBV5-6,CASSLDTNYGYTF
TRBV7-8,CASSPRESSYEQYF
TRBV19,CASSPWTGGERGGYTF
TRBV7-9,CASSHGGAYEQYF
TRBV7-9,CASSFILSSGYYTGELFF
TRBV6-1,CASSDGLGREGDTQYF
TRBV27,CASSLSVGINEQFF
TRBV27,CASSLIASGDYNEQFF
TRBV25-1,CASSELENTGELFF
TRBV11-2,CASSPRLAPSSYEQYF
TRBV5-6,CASSLEGAHQPQHF
TRBV6-5,CASSYLAERGTDTQYF
TRBV28,CASSLRGGNKFF
TRBV28,CASSFTRQGSSGGYTF
TRBV10-3,CAISESSRGLPGEQYF
TRBV27,CASSLSTVPGGYEQYF
TRBV2,CASSVEGIDNQPQHF
TRBV7-9,CASSLGGLAGENNEQFF
TRBV2,CASSFRSSGANVLTF
TRBV13,CASSLAEHNEQFF
TRBV2,CASPPAGVIDTQYF
TRBV6-1,CASRDSYEQFF
TRBV6-5,CASSYSAGGSYEQYF
TRBV28,CASSRGYNEQFF
TRBV14,CASSPLRTGRPTEAFF
TRBV11-2,CASSSLTSGKTYEQYF
TRBV6-5,CASSYLGTEYNEQFF
TRBV29-1,CSGGIGEKLFF
TRBV2,CASRAFRGLVTYGYTF
TRBV29-1,CSVGVTGELFF
TRBV28,CASSAGTATNQPQHF
TRBV28,CASCRGRLPSTNEKLFF
TRBV5-1,CASSSDRGYEQYF
TRBV7-8,CASSLLGTGAETQYF
TRBV28,CASSSLGGSYEQYF
TRBV7-9,CASSPLTGMSYEQYF